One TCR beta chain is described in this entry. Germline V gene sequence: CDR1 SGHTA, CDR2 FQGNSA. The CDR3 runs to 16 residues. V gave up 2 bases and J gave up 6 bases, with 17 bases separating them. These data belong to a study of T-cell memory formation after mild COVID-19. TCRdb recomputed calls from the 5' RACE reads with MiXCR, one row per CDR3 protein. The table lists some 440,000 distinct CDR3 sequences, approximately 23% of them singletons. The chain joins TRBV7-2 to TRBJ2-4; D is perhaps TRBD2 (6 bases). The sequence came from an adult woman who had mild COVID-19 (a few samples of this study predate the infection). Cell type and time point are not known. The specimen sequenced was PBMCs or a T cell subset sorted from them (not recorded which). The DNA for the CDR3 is TGTGCCAGCAGCTTAACCCTGGGGGTACTAGCAAACATTCAGTACTTC. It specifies CASSLTLGVLANIQYF.